What follows describes a single T cell receptor beta chain. This sample was taken from a study of blood T cell repertoires in COVID-19. Study in general: Sources were T cells, B-cell-depleted T cells, or PBMCs; the material itself was cDNA or gDNA.

Deletions cut 8 bases from V and 10 bases from J, with 30 bases between. The V gene's germline CDR1 is MDHEN and CDR2 SYDVKM. This CDR3 has 17 amino acids. In the original workflow: The assay estimated nucleated cells by amplifying reference gene primers. The method was immunoSEQ multiplex PCR; TCRdb's version includes in-frame clones alone and lacks a portion of them. From that table come the V and J calls and clone size; the DNA was used to work out D and trimming. Of 60,000 to 85,000 clones listed, 80% to 90% were seen once; the top ten hold over 25%. Material for sequencing was peripheral blood. The J gene is TRBJ1-3, the V gene TRBV28; the D is unclear. This receptor was taken from a woman aged 80 or older with active or convalescent COVID-19. CDR3 DNA sequence: TGTGCCAGCTACACACATTATCAATCTCGGGGTCGTGGGACCATATATTTT. The encoded protein is CASYTHYQSRGRGTIYF.